The 3 T cell receptor beta chains given below trace back to one sample, sequenced in a study of blood T cell repertoires in COVID-19. The data were produced by immunoSEQ multiplex PCR, yet TCRdb's version contains in-frame clones alone and is incomplete. The sample holds roughly 55,000 clones, 80% to 95% seen once. Input material: peripheral blood. Every receptor here comes from a human donor with active COVID-19. The donor label of this sample is uncertain.

This clone has only a few counts. J is TRBJ2-7 and V is TRBV7-9; weak D call: TRBD2 (6 bases). V was cut by 5 bases and J by 8 bases, with 16 bases left in between. The CDR3 runs to 13 residues. CDR1 is SEHNR and CDR2 is FQNEAQ in the germline V gene (reference sequence). This CDR3 is CASSPGEERQQYV. The CDR3 DNA is TGTGCCAGCAGCCCCGGGGAGGAACGCCAGCAGTACGTC.

V usage is TRBV28 and J usage is TRBJ2-7, with 8 bases matching TRBD1. The ends lost 3 bases at V and 3 bases at J; junction bases unmatched: 10. Germline V CDR1 and CDR2: MDHEN, SYDVKM. There are 16 residues in the CDR3. The CDR3 region is CASSFPGGVFLYEQYF. The CDR3 bases are TGTGCCAGCAGTTTCCCAGGGGGCGTTTTCCTCTACGAGCAGTACTTC.

This clone came up once. The genes are TRBV6-5 and TRBJ2-7; D is undetermined. Trimming took 2 bases from V and 5 from J, leaving 13 bases between them. This CDR3 spans 14 amino acids. Germline loops: CDR1 MNHEY, CDR2 SVGAGI. The CDR3 DNA is TGTGCCAGCAGTTACCCGCTAGGAAAGGACGAGCAGTACGTC. Protein: CASSYPLGKDEQYV.